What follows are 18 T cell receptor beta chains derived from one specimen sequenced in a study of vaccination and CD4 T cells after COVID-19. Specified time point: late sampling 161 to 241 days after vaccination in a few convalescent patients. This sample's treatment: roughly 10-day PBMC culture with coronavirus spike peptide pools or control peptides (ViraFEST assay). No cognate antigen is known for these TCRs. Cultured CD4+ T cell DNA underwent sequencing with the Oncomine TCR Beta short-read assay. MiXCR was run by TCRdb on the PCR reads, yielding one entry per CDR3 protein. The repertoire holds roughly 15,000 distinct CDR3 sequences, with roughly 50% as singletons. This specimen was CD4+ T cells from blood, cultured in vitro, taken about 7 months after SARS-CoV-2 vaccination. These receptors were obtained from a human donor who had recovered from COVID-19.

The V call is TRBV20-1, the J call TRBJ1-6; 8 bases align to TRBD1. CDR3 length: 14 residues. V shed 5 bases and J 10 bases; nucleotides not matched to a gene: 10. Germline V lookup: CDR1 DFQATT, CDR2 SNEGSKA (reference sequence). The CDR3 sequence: CSAARTGTLSPLHF. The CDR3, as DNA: TGCAGTGCTGCCCGGACAGGGACTCTCTCACCCCTCCACTTT.

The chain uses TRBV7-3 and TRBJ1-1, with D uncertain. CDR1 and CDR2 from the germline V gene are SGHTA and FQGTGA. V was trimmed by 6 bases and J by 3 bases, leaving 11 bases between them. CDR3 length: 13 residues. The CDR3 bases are TGTGCCAGCAGTAAGCTTGGGGACACTGAAGCTTTCTTT. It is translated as CASSKLGDTEAFF.

This CDR3 is CASSEAIGFRAFF. In DNA, the CDR3 is TGTGCCAGCAGTGAAGCGATTGGGTTTAGAGCTTTCTTT. This chain links TRBV6-1 with TRBJ1-1; D gene unclear. V lost 0 bases and J lost 10, with 12 bases in between. The CDR3 runs to 13 residues. Germline values: CDR1 MNHNS, CDR2 SASEGT.

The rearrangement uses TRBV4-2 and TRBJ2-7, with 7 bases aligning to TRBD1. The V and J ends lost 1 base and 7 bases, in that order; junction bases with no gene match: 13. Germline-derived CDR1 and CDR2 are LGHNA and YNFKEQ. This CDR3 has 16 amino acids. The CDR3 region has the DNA TGTGCCAGCAGCCAAGGCCCGGGACAGAGTACGTGGGAGCAGTACTTC. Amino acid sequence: CASSQGPGQSTWEQYF.

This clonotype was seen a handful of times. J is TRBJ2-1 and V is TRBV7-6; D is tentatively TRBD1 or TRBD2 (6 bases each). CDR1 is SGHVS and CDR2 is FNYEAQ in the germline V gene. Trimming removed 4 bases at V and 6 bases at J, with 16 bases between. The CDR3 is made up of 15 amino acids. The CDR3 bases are TGTGCCAGCAGCTGGACGGGGGCCAACCCCAATGAGCAGTTCTTC. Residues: CASSWTGANPNEQFF.

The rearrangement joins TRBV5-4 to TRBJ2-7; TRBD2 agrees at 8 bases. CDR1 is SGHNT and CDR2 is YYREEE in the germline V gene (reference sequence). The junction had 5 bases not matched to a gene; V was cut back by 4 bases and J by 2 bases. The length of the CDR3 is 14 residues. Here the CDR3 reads CASSPGTRTYEQYF. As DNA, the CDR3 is TGTGCCAGCAGCCCCGGGACTAGAACCTACGAGCAGTACTTC.

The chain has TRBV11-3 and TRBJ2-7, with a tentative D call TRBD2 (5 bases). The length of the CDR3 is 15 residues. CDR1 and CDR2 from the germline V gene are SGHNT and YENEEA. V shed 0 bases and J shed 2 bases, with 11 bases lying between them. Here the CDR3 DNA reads TGTGCCAGCAGCTTAGACGGCCAGCGGCCCTACGAGCAGTACTTC. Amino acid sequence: CASSLDGQRPYEQYF.

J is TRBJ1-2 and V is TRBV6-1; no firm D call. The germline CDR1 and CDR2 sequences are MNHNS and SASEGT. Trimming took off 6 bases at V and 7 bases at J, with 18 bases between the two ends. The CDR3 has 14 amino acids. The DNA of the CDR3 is TGTGCCAGCAGGACCGCAGGTGTTCGGGGTGGCTACACCTTC. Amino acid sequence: CASRTAGVRGGYTF.

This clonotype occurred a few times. The CDR3 nucleotides are TGCAGTGCTAGAGATCCTAGTGGCACCTACAATGAGCAGTTCTTC. Residues: CSARDPSGTYNEQFF. The gene calls are TRBV20-1 and TRBJ2-1; the D is unclear. The CDR3 runs to 15 residues. V lost 0 bases and J 2 bases, leaving 11 bases between the germline ends. From germline, CDR1 is DFQATT and CDR2 SNEGSKA (reference sequence).

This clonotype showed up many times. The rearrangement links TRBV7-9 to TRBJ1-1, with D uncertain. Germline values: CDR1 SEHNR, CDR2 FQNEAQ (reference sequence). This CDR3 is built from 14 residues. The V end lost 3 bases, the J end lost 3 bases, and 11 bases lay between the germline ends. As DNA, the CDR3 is TGTGCCAGCAGCTTTGGGGTCGGCTACACTGAAGCTTTCTTT. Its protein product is CASSFGVGYTEAFF.

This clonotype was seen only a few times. The CDR3 reads CSARVRGQGHVTNTEAFF. In DNA, the CDR3 is TGCAGTGCTAGAGTTCGGGGACAGGGGCACGTTACTAACACTGAAGCTTTCTTT. This sequence joins TRBV20-1 and TRBJ1-1; 10 bases line up with TRBD1. Germline lookup yields CDR1 DFQATT and CDR2 SNEGSKA (reference sequence). The CDR3 covers 18 residues. After removal of 1 base from V and 2 bases from J, the junction contained 13 bases not matched to a gene.

The CDR3 bases are TGTGCCAGTAGTACCCGGACTAGCGGCAATCCCCGGGAGCAGTACTTC. It yields the protein CASSTRTSGNPREQYF. This rearrangement joins TRBV19 to TRBJ2-7; 10 bases agree with TRBD2. Germline V gives CDR1 LNHDA, CDR2 SQIVND (reference sequence). V gave up 4 bases and J gave up 7 bases; unmatched junction bases: 13. The CDR3 covers 16 residues.

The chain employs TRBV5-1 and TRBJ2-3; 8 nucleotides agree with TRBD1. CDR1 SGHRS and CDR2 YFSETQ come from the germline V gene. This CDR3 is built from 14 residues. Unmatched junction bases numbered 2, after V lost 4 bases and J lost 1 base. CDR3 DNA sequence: TGCGCCAGCAGCCCGGACAGGGGCACAGATACGCAGTATTTT. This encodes CASSPDRGTDTQYF.

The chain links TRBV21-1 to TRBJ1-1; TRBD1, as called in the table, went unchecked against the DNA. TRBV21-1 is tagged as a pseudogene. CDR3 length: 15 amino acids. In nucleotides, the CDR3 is TGTGCCAGCAGCAAAGGATCCCAGGGCGGTACTGAAGCTTTCTTT. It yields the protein CASSKGSQGGTEAFF.

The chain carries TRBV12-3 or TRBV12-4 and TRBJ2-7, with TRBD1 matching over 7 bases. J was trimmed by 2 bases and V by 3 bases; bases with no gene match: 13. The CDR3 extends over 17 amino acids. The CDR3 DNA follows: TGTGCCAGCAGTTTGACTCTCCTGACAGGGCCTACCTACGAGCAGTACTTC. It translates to CASSLTLLTGPTYEQYF.

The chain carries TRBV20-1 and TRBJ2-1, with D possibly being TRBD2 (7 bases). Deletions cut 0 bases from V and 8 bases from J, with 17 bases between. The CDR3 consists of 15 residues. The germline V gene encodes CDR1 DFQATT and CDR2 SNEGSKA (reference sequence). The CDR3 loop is CSARDLRGRLHEQFF. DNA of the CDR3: TGCAGTGCTAGAGATCTGCGGGGGCGCTTACATGAGCAGTTCTTC.

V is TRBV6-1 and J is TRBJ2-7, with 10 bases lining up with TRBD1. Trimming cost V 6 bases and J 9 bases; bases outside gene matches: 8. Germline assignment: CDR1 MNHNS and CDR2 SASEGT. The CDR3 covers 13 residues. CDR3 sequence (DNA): TGTGCCAGCAGGGGACAGGGGTATTTGGGGCAGTACTTC. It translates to CASRGQGYLGQYF.

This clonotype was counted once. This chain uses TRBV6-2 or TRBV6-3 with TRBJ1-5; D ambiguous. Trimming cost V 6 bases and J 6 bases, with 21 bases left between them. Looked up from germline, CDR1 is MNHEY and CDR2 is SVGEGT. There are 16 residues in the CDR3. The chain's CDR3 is CASSSSRVRGSQPQHF. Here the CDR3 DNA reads TGTGCCAGCAGCTCCTCTCGGGTTAGAGGGAGTCAGCCCCAGCATTTT.